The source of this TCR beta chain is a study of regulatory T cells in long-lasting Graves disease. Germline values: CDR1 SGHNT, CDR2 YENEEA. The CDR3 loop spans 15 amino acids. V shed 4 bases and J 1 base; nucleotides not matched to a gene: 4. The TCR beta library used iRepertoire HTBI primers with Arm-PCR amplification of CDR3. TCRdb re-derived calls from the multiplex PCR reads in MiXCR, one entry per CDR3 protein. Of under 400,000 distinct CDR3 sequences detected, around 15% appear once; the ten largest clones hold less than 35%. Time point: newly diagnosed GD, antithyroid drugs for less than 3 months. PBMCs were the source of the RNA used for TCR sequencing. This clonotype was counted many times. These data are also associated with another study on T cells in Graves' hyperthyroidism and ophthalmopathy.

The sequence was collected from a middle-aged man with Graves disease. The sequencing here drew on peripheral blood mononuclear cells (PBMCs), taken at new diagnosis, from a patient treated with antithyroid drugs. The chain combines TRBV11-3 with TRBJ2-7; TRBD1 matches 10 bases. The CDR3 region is CASSSWDRGSYEQYF. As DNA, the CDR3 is TGTGCCAGCAGCTCATGGGACAGGGGATCCTACGAGCAGTACTTC.